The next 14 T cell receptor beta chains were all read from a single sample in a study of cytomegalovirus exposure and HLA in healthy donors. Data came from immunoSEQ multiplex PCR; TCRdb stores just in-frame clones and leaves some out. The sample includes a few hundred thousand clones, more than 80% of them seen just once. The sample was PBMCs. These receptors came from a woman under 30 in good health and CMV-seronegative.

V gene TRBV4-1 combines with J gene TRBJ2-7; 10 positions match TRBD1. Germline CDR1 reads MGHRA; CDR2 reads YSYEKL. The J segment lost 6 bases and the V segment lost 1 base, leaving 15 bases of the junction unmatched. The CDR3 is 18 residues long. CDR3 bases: TGCGCCAGCAGCCAAGGCGTTGACAGGGGGCGCCTTCCGCTCGAGCAGTACTTC. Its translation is CASSQGVDRGRLPLEQYF.

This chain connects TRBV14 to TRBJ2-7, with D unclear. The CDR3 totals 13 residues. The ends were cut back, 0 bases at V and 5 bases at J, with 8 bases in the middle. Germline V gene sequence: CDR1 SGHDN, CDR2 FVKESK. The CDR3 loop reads CASSQDLVNEQYF. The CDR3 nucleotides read TGTGCCAGCAGCCAAGATCTTGTAAACGAGCAGTACTTC.

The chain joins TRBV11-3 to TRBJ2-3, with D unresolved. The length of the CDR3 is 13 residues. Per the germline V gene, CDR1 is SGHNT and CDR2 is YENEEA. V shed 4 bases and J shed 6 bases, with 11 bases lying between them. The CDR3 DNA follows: TGTGCCAGCAGCTCCAGGTCGGATGATACGCAGTATTTT. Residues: CASSSRSDDTQYF.

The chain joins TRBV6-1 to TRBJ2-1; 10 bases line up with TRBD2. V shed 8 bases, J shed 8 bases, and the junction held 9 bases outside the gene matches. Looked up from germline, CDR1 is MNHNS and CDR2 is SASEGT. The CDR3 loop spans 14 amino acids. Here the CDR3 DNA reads TGTGCCAGCGAATCGGGACTAGCGAGCGATGAGCAGTTCTTC. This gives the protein CASESGLASDEQFF.

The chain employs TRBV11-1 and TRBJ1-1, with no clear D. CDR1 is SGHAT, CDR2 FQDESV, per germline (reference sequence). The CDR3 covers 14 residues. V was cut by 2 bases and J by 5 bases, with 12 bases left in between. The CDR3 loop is CASSLSLSGTEAFF. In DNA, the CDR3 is TGTGCCAGCAGCTTAAGCTTGAGCGGGACTGAAGCTTTCTTT.

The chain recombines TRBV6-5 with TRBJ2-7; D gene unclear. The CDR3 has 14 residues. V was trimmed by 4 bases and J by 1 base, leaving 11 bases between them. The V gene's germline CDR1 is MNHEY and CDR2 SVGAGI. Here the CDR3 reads CASSFQHPSYEQYF. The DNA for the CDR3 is TGTGCCAGCAGTTTCCAACACCCGTCCTACGAGCAGTACTTC.

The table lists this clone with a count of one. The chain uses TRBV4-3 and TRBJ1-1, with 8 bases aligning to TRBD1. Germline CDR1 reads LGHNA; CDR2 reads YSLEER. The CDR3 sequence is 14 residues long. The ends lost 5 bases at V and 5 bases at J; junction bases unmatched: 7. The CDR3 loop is CASSEGQGRTEAFF. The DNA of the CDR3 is TGCGCCAGCAGCGAAGGACAGGGTCGAACTGAAGCTTTCTTT.

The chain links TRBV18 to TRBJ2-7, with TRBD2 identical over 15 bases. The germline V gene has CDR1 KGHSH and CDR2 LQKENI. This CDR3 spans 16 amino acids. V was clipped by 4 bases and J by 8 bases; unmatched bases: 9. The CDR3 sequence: CASSLRTSGRDEKQYF. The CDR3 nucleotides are TGTGCCAGCTCACTACGGACTAGCGGGAGGGACGAGAAGCAGTACTTC.

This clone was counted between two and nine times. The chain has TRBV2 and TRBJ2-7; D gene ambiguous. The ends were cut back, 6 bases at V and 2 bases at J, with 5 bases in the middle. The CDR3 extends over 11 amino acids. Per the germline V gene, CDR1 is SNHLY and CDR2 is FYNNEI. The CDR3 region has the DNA TGTGCCAGCAGCCCCGCCTACGAGCAGTACTTC. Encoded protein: CASSPAYEQYF.

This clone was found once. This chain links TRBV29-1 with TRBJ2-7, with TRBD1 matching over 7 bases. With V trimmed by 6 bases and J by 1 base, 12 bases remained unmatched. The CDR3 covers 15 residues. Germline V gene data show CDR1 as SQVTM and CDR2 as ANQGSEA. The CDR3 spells CSVAFGTAYSYEQYF. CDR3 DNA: TGCAGCGTAGCTTTTGGGACAGCCTATTCCTACGAGCAGTACTTC.

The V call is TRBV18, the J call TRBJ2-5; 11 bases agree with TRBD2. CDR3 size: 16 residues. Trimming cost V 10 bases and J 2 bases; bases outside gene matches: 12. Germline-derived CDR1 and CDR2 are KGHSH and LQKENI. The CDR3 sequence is CATTGLADNTQETQYF. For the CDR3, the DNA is TGTGCCACAACGGGACTAGCGGACAATACACAAGAGACCCAGTACTTC.

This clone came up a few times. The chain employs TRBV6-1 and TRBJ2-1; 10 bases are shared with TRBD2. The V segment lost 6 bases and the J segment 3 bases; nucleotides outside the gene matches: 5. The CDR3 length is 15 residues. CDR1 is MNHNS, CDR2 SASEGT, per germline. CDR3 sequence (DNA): TGTGCCAGCAGAAAAAGGACTAGCGGCTACAATGAGCAGTTCTTC. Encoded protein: CASRKRTSGYNEQFF.

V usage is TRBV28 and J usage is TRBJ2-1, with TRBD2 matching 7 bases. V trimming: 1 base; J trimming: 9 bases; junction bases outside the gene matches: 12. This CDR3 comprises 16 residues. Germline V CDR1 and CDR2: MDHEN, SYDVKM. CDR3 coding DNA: TGTGCCAGCAGTTTATACCTAGGGAGCGGGAAGGGTGAGCAGTTCTTC. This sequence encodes CASSLYLGSGKGEQFF. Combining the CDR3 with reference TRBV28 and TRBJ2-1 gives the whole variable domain DVKVTQSSRYLVKRTGEKVFLECVQDMDHENMFWYRQDPGLGLRLIYFSYDVKMKEKGDIPEGYSVSREKKERFSLILESASTNQTSMYLCASSLYLGSGKGEQFFGPGTRLTVL.

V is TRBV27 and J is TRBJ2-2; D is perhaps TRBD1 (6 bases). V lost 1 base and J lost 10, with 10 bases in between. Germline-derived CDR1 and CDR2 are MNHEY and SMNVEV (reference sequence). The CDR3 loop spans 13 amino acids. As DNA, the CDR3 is TGTGCCAGCAGTTTATTAGGACAGAAGGAGCTGTTTTTT. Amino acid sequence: CASSLLGQKELFF.